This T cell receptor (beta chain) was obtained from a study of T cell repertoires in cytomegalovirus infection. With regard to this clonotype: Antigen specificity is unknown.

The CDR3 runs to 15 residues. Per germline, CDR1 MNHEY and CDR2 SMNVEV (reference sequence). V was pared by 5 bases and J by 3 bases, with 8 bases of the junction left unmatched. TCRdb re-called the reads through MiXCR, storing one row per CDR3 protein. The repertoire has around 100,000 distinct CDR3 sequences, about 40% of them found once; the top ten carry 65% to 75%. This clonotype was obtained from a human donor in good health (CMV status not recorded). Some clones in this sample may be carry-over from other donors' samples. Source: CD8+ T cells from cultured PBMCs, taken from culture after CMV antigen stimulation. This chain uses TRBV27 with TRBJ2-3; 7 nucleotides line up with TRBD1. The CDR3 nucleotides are TGTGCCAGCAGTCCAAAGGGACAGCTTACAGATACGCAGTATTTT. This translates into CASSPKGQLTDTQYF.